This note documents a single TCR beta chain sequence. This clone was detected only a few times. Its antigen remains undetermined. The input lacks base qualities; no much larger clone sits a single base away. The time point label for this specimen denotes: week 11, during vaccination. Each vaccine dose was 300 ug of a 20-mer mutant IDH1 peptide in Montanide, given subcutaneously with topical imiquimod. Newly diagnosed WHO grade 3 or 4 IDH1-mutant astrocytomas showing loss of nuclear ATRX were present in the donors. The samples were drawn from NOA16, a multicentre, single-arm, open-label phase I trial in Germany that tested a mutant IDH1 peptide vaccine in humans for the first time. Genomic DNA for TCRB sequencing was extracted from EDTA blood using the DNeasy Blood and Tissue Kit. Reading from cysteine to phenylalanine, the CDR3 counts 14 amino acids. The sequence is cut down to CDR3 DNA, 42 bases in frame from base 1. Deletion took 0 bases off V and 2 bases off J, with a span of 8 bases between the germline ends. CDR1 and CDR2 were assigned from the germline V gene as SGHRS and YFSETQ.

The library was generated by the immunoSEQ multiplex PCR assay. The hsTCRB Kit was used according to the manufacturer's protocol to amplify rearranged TCR beta chain sequences. Sequencing of TCRB libraries was carried out on an Illumina MiSeq. On the study's bioinformatics: Demultiplexing, trimming and gene mapping were performed with the kit vendor's proprietary platform. Imported from immuneACCESS, the table was reduced by TCRdb to in-frame sequences with V and J called. These copies leave out some clones; in studies compared against another copy, an unresolved V gene accounts for under half, and the cause of the remainder is not known. That table supplies the V and J calls and clone size; D and trimming were determined from the DNA. Here the sample has under 150,000 clones; about 90% occur a single time. The ten largest make up 0.55% to 0.7% of the sample. The data originate from a study of a mutant IDH1 vaccine in newly diagnosed glioma (dated by TCRdb to about 2021). About the full investigation: Patients were given eight vaccinations, in weeks 1, 3, 5, 7, 11, 15, 19 and 23, which matched visits V03 through V10. Peripheral blood was drawn at six visits: V03 (baseline), V05, V07, V10, V12 and V13. Vaccination began 4-6 weeks after radiotherapy alone, or alongside temozolomide cycles in the chemotherapy-containing groups. Prior to enrollment, patients had been given standard therapy consisting of radiotherapy alone, temozolomide alone, or radiochemotherapy with temozolomide, with the combination given to most patients. Longitudinal TCRB deep sequencing was performed for some 25 treated patients wherever samples were available for exploratory analyses. Of the approximately 30 treated patients, around 60% were male and approximately 38% were female, and the mean age was 40.4 years. Results and caveats for the whole study, not just this receptor: Pseudoprogression appeared unrelated to alterations in the top peripheral T cell clonotypes detected by TCRB sequencing. The authors noted that analyses of patient blood samples could not be reproduced because of sample limitations. Selection of PBMC samples for TCRB deep sequencing was based on availability. Immune responses induced by the vaccine were seen in roughly 95% of patients across multiple MHC alleles.

The sample in question was PBMCs, obtained from a glioma patient whose treatment included an IDH1 peptide vaccine. The V gene is TRBV5-1 and the J gene is TRBJ1-2, with a weak D call of TRBD1 (5 bases match). The sequence was collected from a woman aged 45-65 years with glioma. CDR3 reads: CASSLGQQNYGYTF. The bases read TGCGCCAGCAGCTTGGGACAGCAGAACTATGGCTACACCTTC. With the portions outside the CDR3 filled from the reference TRBV5-1 and TRBJ1-2 genes, the complete variable region becomes KAGVTQTPRYLIKTRGQQVTLSCSPISGHRSVSWYQQTPGQGLQFLFEYFSETQRNKGNFPGRFSGRQFSNSRSEMNVSTLELGDSALYLCASSLGQQNYGYTFGSGTRLTVV.